This TCR beta chain was recovered during a study of T cells after yellow fever vaccination. Study observations and caveats: Boosting was followed by the reappearance of most primary-vaccination clones (around 95% CD4, around 90% CD8). CD4 and CD8 compartments shared a small share of clonotypes, likely from convergent recombination.

Germline V gene lookup returns CDR1 SGHRS and CDR2 YFSETQ. CDR3 length equals 14 residues. The ends lost 0 bases at V and 4 bases at J; junction bases unmatched: 3. This clonotype appeared many times. Its target is unknown. TCRdb recomputed calls from the 5' RACE reads with MiXCR, one row per CDR3 protein. This table holds around 530,000 distinct CDR3 sequences, approximately 16% found once. J is TRBJ2-5 and V is TRBV5-1, with 7 positions matching TRBD2. The TCR was taken from a man between 18 and 35 years old who received the YFV17D yellow fever vaccine. The input for sequencing was PBMCs, taken 5 days after the first yellow fever vaccination. DNA for the CDR3: TGCGCCAGCAGCTTGGAGGGCGGGGGAGAGACCCAGTACTTC. Amino acid sequence: CASSLEGGGETQYF.